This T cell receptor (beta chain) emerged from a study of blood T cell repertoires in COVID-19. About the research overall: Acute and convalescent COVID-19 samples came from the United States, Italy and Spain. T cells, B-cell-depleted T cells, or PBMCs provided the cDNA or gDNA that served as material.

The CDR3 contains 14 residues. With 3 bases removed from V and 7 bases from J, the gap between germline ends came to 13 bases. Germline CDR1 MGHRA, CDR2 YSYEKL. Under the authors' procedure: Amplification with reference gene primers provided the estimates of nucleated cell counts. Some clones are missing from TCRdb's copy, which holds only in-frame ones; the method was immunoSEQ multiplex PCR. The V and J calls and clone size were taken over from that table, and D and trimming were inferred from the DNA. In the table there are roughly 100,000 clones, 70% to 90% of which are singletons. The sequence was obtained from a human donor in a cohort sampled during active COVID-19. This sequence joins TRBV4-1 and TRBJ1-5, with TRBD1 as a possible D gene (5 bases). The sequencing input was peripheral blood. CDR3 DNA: TGCGCCAGCAGCCAGGCCCAGGGTTTACAGCCCCAGCATTTT. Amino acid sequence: CASSQAQGLQPQHF.